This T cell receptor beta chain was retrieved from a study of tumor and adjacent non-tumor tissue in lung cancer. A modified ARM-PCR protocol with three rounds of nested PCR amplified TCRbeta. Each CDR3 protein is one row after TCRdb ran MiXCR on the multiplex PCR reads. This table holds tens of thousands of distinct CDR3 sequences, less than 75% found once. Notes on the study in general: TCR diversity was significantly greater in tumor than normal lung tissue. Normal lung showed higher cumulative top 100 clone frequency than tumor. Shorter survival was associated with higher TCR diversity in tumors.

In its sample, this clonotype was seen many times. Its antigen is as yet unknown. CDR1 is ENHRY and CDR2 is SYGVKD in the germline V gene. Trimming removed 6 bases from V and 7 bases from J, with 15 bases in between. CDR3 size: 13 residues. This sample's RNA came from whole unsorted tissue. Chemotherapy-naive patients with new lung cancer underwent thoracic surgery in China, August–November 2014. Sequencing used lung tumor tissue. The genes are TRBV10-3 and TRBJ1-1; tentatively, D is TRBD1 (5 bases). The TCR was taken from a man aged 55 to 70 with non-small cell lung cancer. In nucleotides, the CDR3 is TGTGCCATCAGAAGCGACAGAGACCTTGAAGCTTTCTTT. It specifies CAIRSDRDLEAFF.